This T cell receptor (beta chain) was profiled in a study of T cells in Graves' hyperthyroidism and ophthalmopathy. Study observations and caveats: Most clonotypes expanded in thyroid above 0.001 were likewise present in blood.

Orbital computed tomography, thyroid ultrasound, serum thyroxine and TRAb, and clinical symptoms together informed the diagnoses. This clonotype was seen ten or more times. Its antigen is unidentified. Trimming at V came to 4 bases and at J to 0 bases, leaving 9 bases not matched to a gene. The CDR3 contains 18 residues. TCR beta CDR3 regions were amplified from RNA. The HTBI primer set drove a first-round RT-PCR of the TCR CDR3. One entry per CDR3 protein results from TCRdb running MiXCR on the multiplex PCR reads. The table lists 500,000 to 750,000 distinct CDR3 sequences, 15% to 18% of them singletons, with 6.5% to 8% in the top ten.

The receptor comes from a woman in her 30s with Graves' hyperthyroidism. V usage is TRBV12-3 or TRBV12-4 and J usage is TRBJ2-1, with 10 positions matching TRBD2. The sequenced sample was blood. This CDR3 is CASSSPLSGRVSYNEQFF. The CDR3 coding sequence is TGTGCCAGCAGTTCCCCCCTCAGCGGGAGGGTCTCCTACAATGAGCAGTTCTTC.